This note documents a single TCR beta chain sequence. Its recognized antigen is unknown. It has no much larger one-base neighbor in the sample; base qualities were not kept. This sample was included in a study of cytomegalovirus exposure and HLA in healthy donors (dated by TCRdb to about 2017). Background on the whole study: According to an earlier analysis of several hundred of the donors, 150 million to 200 million T cells yielded some 120 million unique TCR beta sequences and 276 Gb of sequence data. An early release covering more than 500 HLA-typed donors comprised about 300 gigabases of sequencing data and 85 million to 100 million unique TCR sequences. Among the roughly 400 genotyped donors, about 85% belonged to the genetic ancestry cluster associated with self-reported Caucasian donors. The aim of the study was to test whether cataloging public T cell receptors could identify signatures of past pathogen exposure. The study used immunosequencing to profile the T cell repertoires of some 600 subjects and linked those repertoires to cytomegalovirus serostatus. Besides the first cohort of hundreds of subjects, a separate validation cohort made up of 120 different subjects was used. To predict cytomegalovirus infection status, the study brought together high-throughput TCR immunosequencing, statistical association of individual TCRs with disease status, and machine learning. A later analysis re-examined previously published TCR beta repertoires from roughly 720 donors and added high-resolution HLA genotyping to investigate patterns of TCR occurrence. Rather than using new phenotypic data, the later analysis identified candidate immune exposures from TCR beta sequences and from how often those sequences occurred across donors. To decide whether each TCR beta V gene segment behaved as functional or pseudogenic, an earlier analysis of some 580 of the donors relied on high-throughput TCR beta sequencing. Alongside the repertoire data, information on donor age, sex, ethnicity and CMV serostatus was compiled. In a later genetic analysis, genome-wide SNP genotypes for about three fifths of the roughly 670 donors were used, and that subset was treated as a discovery cohort. Every repertoire in the discovery cohort had been generated on one and the same sequencing platform. Both class I and class II loci were covered by HLA typing, at four-digit resolution. Typing coverage varied by locus: about 620-630 donors for A, B, C, DRB1 and DQB1; about 520 for DQA1; around 610 for DPA1; approximately 490 for DPB1. A handful of DR-DQ haplotypes were handled as single units for association and clustering because linkage in the cohort was strong. On average, 235,054 unique TCR beta nucleotide sequences were sequenced per donor among 398 genotyped donors of the cohort, with about 19% of those sequences being non-productive.

Taken from cysteine to phenylalanine, the CDR3 has 13 residues. The DNA shown is the 39-base CDR3, in frame from base 1. Looking up the germline V gene yields CDR1 SGHTA and CDR2 FQGTGA. V lost 5 bases and J lost 8 bases; the stretch between them is 13 bases long. Library preparation employed the immunoSEQ multiplex PCR assay. The multiplex PCR relied on a mix of 60 forward primers for TCR Vbeta segments and 13 reverse primers for TCR Jbeta segments. A multiplex PCR assay on genomic DNA amplified the CDR3 region of rearranged TCR beta genes. The Illumina HiSeq System was used to sequence the amplified TCR beta libraries as 87-base-pair reads. As for how the authors treated the data: In a later analysis, roughly 80 million unique TCR beta chains were counted across the approximately 640 repertoires, and roughly 11 million of these chains were shared by at least two donors. Raw reads were error-corrected and collapsed into unique sequences with a nearest-neighbor algorithm that merged closely related sequences to remove PCR and sequencing errors. V, D and J gene segments were assigned by aligning CDR3 sequences to IMGT reference sequences. For a sequence to be retained, a match of at least six nucleotides was required to both a V gene segment and a J gene segment. A rearrangement counted as productive if the CDR3 had no stop codons and remained in frame with V and J, and every other rearrangement counted as non-productive. CDR3 was defined by IMGT convention, running from the second conserved V-encoded cysteine to the conserved J-encoded phenylalanine. In an earlier analysis of approximately 500 of the donors, sequences lacking an unambiguous match to a single V gene segment were excluded. An earlier analysis of approximately 590 of the donors called V segments functional above 56.7% productive rearrangements and segregating when the between-donor standard deviation exceeded 5%. A statistical classification framework was developed to diagnose cytomegalovirus status using the catalog of TCR beta chain sequences. V and J gene assignment, in a later analysis, came from comparing TCR nucleotide sequences with IMGT/GENE-DB human TR gene sequences. Using the TCRdist pipeline, a later analysis assigned CDR3 sequences along with most-parsimonious VDJ recombination scenarios. In a later analysis, each TCR beta chain was defined by its CDR3 amino acid sequence together with its V-gene family, and reads lacking a unique V-gene family were excluded. In a later analysis, nearly 600 highly shared, low-generation-probability nucleotide sequences were removed to address suspected cross-contamination and a sequencing artifact. A later analysis calculated a clonal expansion index for each public chain from normalized within-repertoire ranks of inferred template counts. In a later analysis, generation probabilities were computed using a VDJ recombination model fitted to out-of-frame rearrangements, and the results were checked against IGoR. Hypergeometric tests were used in a later analysis to score TCR-TCR, TCR-HLA and TCR-CMV co-occurrence, with a repertoire-size bias correction applied to the TCR pairs. A later analysis estimated false discovery rates by permuting HLA or CMV assignments 20 times. In a later analysis, co-occurring TCRs were grouped using DBSCAN, with TCRdist sequence similarity added in when clustering inside HLA-allele-positive subsets. Repertoires with fewer than 30,000 or more than 120,000 public chains were left out of co-occurrence clustering, as were five repertoires with anomalous nucleotide sharing. As stored in TCRdb, this immuneACCESS dataset retains in-frame rearrangements with V and J assigned. A fraction of the clones does not appear; measured against another copy, unresolved V genes explain less than half of the discrepancy, and the remainder lacks a known reason. That table supplies the V and J calls and clone size; D and trimming were determined from the DNA. The sample yields roughly 100,000 clones; approximately 87% were counted once. The top ten constitute 2.6% of the sample.

The cohort was made up of approximately 670 healthy bone marrow donors. All cohort members were sampled while nominally healthy, although unrecorded immune exposures were likely present. The donor tested CMV seronegative and was one of the 352 seronegative cohort members. A peripheral blood sample was collected from each donor, and TCR beta sequencing was performed on peripheral blood mononuclear cells. Genomic DNA was extracted from the blood cell samples with the Qiagen DNeasy Blood Extraction Kit. Overall results and qualifications from the work: The cohort was sequenced for TCR beta chains only, and without alpha or paired-chain data the features that could be detected were limited. Linkage disequilibrium might explain the correlated functional status among segregating V segments, but an unknown experimental factor could not be excluded. The authors suggested that the approach could potentially be generalized to other disease states and immunological phenotypes. Most TCR sequences were seen in very few donors, while some public TCRs were found in many individuals. In a later analysis, HLA-associated TCR beta chains showed more clonal expansion and lower generation probabilities than non-associated chains that were equally common. A later analysis found that most CMV-associated TCR beta chains appeared HLA-restricted, with HLA associations seemingly driven largely by CMV exposure. Several of the top co-occurrence clusters appeared to be linked to parvovirus B19, influenza, CMV and Epstein-Barr virus, according to a later analysis. A later genetic analysis reported fewer N-insertions in productive TCRs among donors in an Asian-associated ancestry cluster than the 666-donor mean. A further reported finding was that TCR beta sequences accurately predicted the HLA-A and HLA-B alleles for most subjects in the first cohort. V-gene and J-gene trimming of TCR beta chains was associated with a missense DCLRE1C variant in a later genetic analysis, and the association was replicated in an independent cohort. When HLA alleles, especially DR and DQ, strongly co-occurred, TCR associations were difficult to assign to individual alleles. In both the original and validation cohorts, the classifier was reported to diagnose cytomegalovirus status with high specificity and sensitivity. According to a later analysis, TCR association rates differed among HLA loci, with DRB1 alleles showing the most associated TCRs and HLA-C alleles showing the fewest. A group of highly shared sequence variants was considered likely to be a technical artifact of the sequencing pipeline. At a false discovery rate of 0.05, a later analysis linked 16,951 TCR beta sequences to specific HLA alleles. For the cohort, immune exposure information was limited to CMV serostatus. Some IMGT-functional V segments, including TRBV6-2 and TRBV6-3, could not be told apart with the 87-base-pair reads, so those segments were excluded. In vitro tests confirmed that a few of the cytomegalovirus-associated TCR beta chains recognize cytomegalovirus antigens. In an earlier analysis of 587 of the donors, most TCR beta V segments were observed in productive rearrangements about 87% or about 30% of the time, broadly matching IMGT annotations. Because counts were too low, 15 to 20 rarely observed V segments, including chromosome 9 orphons, were left out of the earlier analysis of 500 to 650 of the donors. Sequencing depth was assumed to be roughly uniform across donors in the presence/absence analyses, though that assumption may not hold. In the study, roughly 160 TCR beta chains were listed as associated with cytomegalovirus. Because HLA typing was missing for some donors at each locus, association tests included only the typed subset.

This sequence originates from a man in his forties in good health and CMV-seronegative. Sequencing was done on a sample of PBMCs. This chain joins TRBV7-3 to TRBJ2-1; a weak D assignment points to TRBD2 (7 bases agree). The nucleotide sequence is given as TGTGCCAGCAGCGGTCAGGGGAGGGATGAGCAGTTCTTC. This is translated as CASSGQGRDEQFF.